One sample yielded the 31 T cell receptor beta chains listed below, sequenced in a study of cytomegalovirus exposure and HLA in healthy donors. This PCR relied on a set of 60 Vbeta primers and 13 Jbeta primers. This table comes from immunoSEQ multiplex PCR, and its TCRdb copy is limited to in-frame clones, with some not included. The sample lists 200,000 to 250,000 clones; 70% to 85% were seen once. Sequencing input: PBMCs. These TCRs come from a woman aged 55 to 70 in good health and CMV-seropositive.

The table lists this clone with a few counts. The J gene is TRBJ2-3, the V gene TRBV19; the match to TRBD2 covers 8 bases. This CDR3 has 18 amino acids. CDR1 is LNHDA and CDR2 is SQIVND in the germline V gene (reference sequence). The J segment lost 6 bases and the V segment lost 10 bases, leaving 24 bases of the junction unmatched. This CDR3 reads CATSIGRVSRESRDTQYF. The CDR3 bases are TGTGCCACATCCATCGGGAGGGTGTCGCGGGAGTCAAGGGATACGCAGTATTTT.

This clone was seen a few times. V usage is TRBV5-6 and J usage is TRBJ2-3; D perhaps matches TRBD1 (6 bases). Germline values: CDR1 SGHDT, CDR2 YYEEEE. The CDR3 contains 14 residues. The germline V and J ends were trimmed by 1 base and 3 bases, with 9 bases remaining between them. The CDR3 protein is CASSLIGQTDTQYF. CDR3 nucleotide sequence: TGTGCCAGCAGCTTGATTGGACAGACAGATACGCAGTATTTT.

The sample holds a few counts of this clone. This CDR3 reads CASSARGSQNQPQHF. The CDR3, as DNA: TGTGCCAGCAGTGCCAGGGGAAGTCAGAATCAGCCCCAGCATTTT. This chain connects TRBV6-1 to TRBJ1-5; D possibly corresponds to TRBD1 (6 bases). There are 15 residues in the CDR3. Germline loops: CDR1 MNHNS, CDR2 SASEGT. V lost 4 bases to trimming and J lost 4 bases, with 14 bases between them.

The V gene is TRBV28, the J gene TRBJ1-2; 8 bases fit TRBD1. Germline V gene data show CDR1 as MDHEN and CDR2 as SYDVKM. This CDR3 has 11 residues. The V and J ends lost 5 bases and 11 bases, in that order; junction bases with no gene match: 4. DNA of the CDR3: TGTGCCAGCAGTAGGCAGGGGGCGTACACCTTC. Translated, it gives CASSRQGAYTF.

Concerning this clone: The same CDR3 also results from other DNA sequences found in this sample. V gene TRBV5-1 combines with J gene TRBJ2-5; TRBD1 matches 8 bases. The CDR3 has 14 amino acids. Per germline, CDR1 SGHRS and CDR2 YFSETQ. J gave up 5 bases and V 2 bases, and 5 bases lay outside the gene matches. CDR3 nucleotide sequence: TGCGCCAGCAGCTTCCAGGGGGCGGCGGAGACCCAGTACTTC. Protein sequence: CASSFQGAAETQYF.

The chain couples TRBV5-1 to TRBJ1-3; D is unresolved. Germline V lookup: CDR1 SGHRS, CDR2 YFSETQ. V gave up 2 bases and J gave up 3 bases, with 6 bases separating them. CDR3 length: 13 amino acids. CDR3 region: CASSFGVGNTIYF. The CDR3 DNA follows: TGCGCCAGCAGCTTCGGGGTTGGAAACACCATATATTTT.

The chain has TRBV6-1 and TRBJ2-7; 10 positions match TRBD1. This CDR3 region has 14 residues. CDR1 is MNHNS, CDR2 SASEGT, per germline. V lost 5 bases and J lost 4; bases outside the gene matches: 5. CDR3 sequence: CASSFRQGAYEQYF. CDR3 nucleotide sequence: TGTGCCAGCAGTTTCAGACAGGGGGCGTACGAGCAGTACTTC.

V and J are TRBV28 and TRBJ2-2; no firm D call. Germline V gene sequence: CDR1 MDHEN, CDR2 SYDVKM. Trimming took 7 bases from V and 2 from J, leaving 8 bases between them. The CDR3 spans 13 residues. DNA of the CDR3: TGTGCCAGCAAGGCGGATAACACCGGGGAGCTGTTTTTT. Protein sequence: CASKADNTGELFF.

This clone was found a few times. V usage is TRBV10-3 and J usage is TRBJ1-1; possible D gene TRBD1, 6 bases. V lost 4 bases, J lost 10 bases, and 13 bases lay in between. The germline CDR1 and CDR2 sequences are ENHRY and SYGVKD. The CDR3 extends over 12 amino acids. CDR3 coding DNA: TGTGCCATCAGTGCCCAGGGGCTTACAGCTTTCTTT. This codes for CAISAQGLTAFF.

This rearrangement joins TRBV25-1 to TRBJ2-2; tentatively, D is TRBD1 (6 bases). The CDR3 sequence is 16 residues long. The germline V gene encodes CDR1 MGHDK and CDR2 SYGVNS. Trimming took 3 bases from V and 6 from J, leaving 17 bases between them. Here the CDR3 reads CASSDLTGYRAGELFF. In nucleotides, the CDR3 is TGTGCCAGCAGTGATCTAACAGGGTATCGAGCCGGGGAGCTGTTTTTT.

This chain links TRBV4-2 with TRBJ2-7; possible D gene TRBD2, 5 bases. This CDR3 has 13 residues. V was shortened by 1 base and J by 6 bases, with 10 bases between the two germline ends. CDR1 and CDR2 from the germline V gene are LGHNA and YNFKEQ. The CDR3 coding sequence is TGTGCCAGCAGCCAAGGCGGGCGTCCCGAGCAGTACTTC. Its translation is CASSQGGRPEQYF.

The chain combines TRBV2 with TRBJ2-7; 8 nucleotides line up with TRBD2. CDR1 and CDR2 (germline): SNHLY, FYNNEI. V shed 5 bases and J 11 bases; nucleotides not matched to a gene: 14. The CDR3 totals 14 residues. The CDR3 DNA reads as TGTGCCAGCAGTCCTACCCGTACTAGCGGCCGAGAGTACTTC. This encodes CASSPTRTSGREYF.

This clone was seen a handful of times. The V gene is TRBV2, the J gene TRBJ1-2; 10 bases are shared with TRBD1. V dropped 8 bases and J dropped 8; count of bases not matched to a gene: 5. Germline CDR1 and CDR2: SNHLY and FYNNEI. This CDR3 spans 12 amino acids. In DNA, the CDR3 is TGTGCCAGCTTGGGACAGGGGAACGGCTACACCTTC. Translated, it gives CASLGQGNGYTF.

This chain links TRBV28 with TRBJ2-7, with unresolved D. With 5 bases removed from V and 7 bases from J, the gap between germline ends came to 12 bases. Germline CDR1 reads MDHEN; CDR2 reads SYDVKM. CDR3 length: 12 residues. CDR3 in amino acids: CASSSEAREQYF. The CDR3, as DNA: TGTGCCAGCAGTAGTGAGGCTAGGGAGCAGTACTTC.

This clone has a handful of counts. This chain uses TRBV5-4 with TRBJ1-1; unclear D gene. Trimming took 0 bases from V and 2 from J, leaving 5 bases between them. The germline gives CDR1 SGHNT, CDR2 YYREEE (reference sequence). The CDR3 sequence is 13 residues long. The CDR3, as DNA: TGTGCCAGCAGCTTGGCAGTAAACACTGAAGCTTTCTTT. Protein product: CASSLAVNTEAFF.

This clone was found a few times. J is TRBJ1-6 and V is TRBV9; 7 bases align to TRBD1. Germline lookup yields CDR1 SGDLS and CDR2 YYNGEE. The ends lost 3 bases at V and 9 bases at J; junction bases unmatched: 12. The CDR3 has 16 amino acids. The CDR3 spells CASSANNRGTFSPLHF. DNA of the CDR3: TGTGCCAGCAGCGCAAATAACAGGGGAACCTTTTCACCCCTCCACTTT.

The chain carries TRBV10-3 and TRBJ2-3; tentative D call: TRBD2 (6 bases). Germline CDR1 ENHRY, CDR2 SYGVKD. The length of the CDR3 is 15 residues. The ends were cut back, 4 bases at V and 2 bases at J, with 13 bases in the middle. In DNA, the CDR3 is TGTGCCATCAGTGGGCAGGGACTTAACACAGATACGCAGTATTTT. Its translation is CAISGQGLNTDTQYF.

The rearrangement links TRBV7-9 to TRBJ1-2, with 7 positions matching TRBD1. The V gene end was trimmed by 5 bases and the J gene end by 3 bases; junction bases not matched to a gene: 9. Germline lookup yields CDR1 SEHNR and CDR2 FQNEAQ (reference sequence). This CDR3 comprises 15 residues. The CDR3 is CASSQGAGGHYGYTF. The CDR3 nucleotides are TGTGCCAGCAGCCAAGGGGCAGGGGGACACTATGGCTACACCTTC.

This chain connects TRBV6-5 to TRBJ1-1; D may be TRBD1 (5 bases). The CDR3 is 14 amino acids. The germline V gene has CDR1 MNHEY and CDR2 SVGAGI. V gave up 7 bases and J gave up 2 bases, with 14 bases separating them. The CDR3 DNA is TGTGCCAGCACTCCAGACAGTACCAACACTGAAGCTTTCTTT. Translating gives CASTPDSTNTEAFF.

The chain links TRBV5-1 to TRBJ1-3; D gene unclear. This CDR3 is built from 16 residues. Per the germline V gene, CDR1 is SGHRS and CDR2 is YFSETQ. Trimming took off 4 bases at V and 1 base at J, with 15 bases between the two ends. CDR3 loop: CASSADQAVSGNTIYF. For the CDR3, the DNA is TGCGCCAGCAGCGCTGACCAGGCAGTTTCTGGAAACACCATATATTTT.

CDR3 DNA sequence: TGTGCCAGCAGTCGGACAGAGGGCTATGGCTACACCTTC. Translating gives CASSRTEGYGYTF. The V and J genes are TRBV28 and TRBJ1-2; perhaps TRBD1 as D (6 bases). CDR3 size: 13 residues. V shed 5 bases and J shed 4 bases, with 11 bases lying between them. Germline-derived CDR1 and CDR2 are MDHEN and SYDVKM.

This chain joins TRBV18 and TRBJ2-1; 15 positions match TRBD2. Germline V CDR1 and CDR2: KGHSH, LQKENI. The CDR3 sequence is 17 residues long. The V gene end was trimmed by 4 bases and the J gene end by 9 bases; junction bases not matched to a gene: 10. The CDR3 coding sequence is TGTGCCAGCTCACGGACTAGCGGGGGGGCCGCACAGGGTGAGCAGTTCTTC. This translates into CASSRTSGGAAQGEQFF.

Here the CDR3 DNA reads TGTGCCAGCAGCCCTGGACAGAACTATGGCTACACCTTC. It yields the protein CASSPGQNYGYTF. This chain uses TRBV7-9 with TRBJ1-2, with D possibly matching TRBD1 (6 bases). The CDR3 is 13 residues long. Trimming shortened V by 5 bases and J by 2 bases, and 9 bases separated the two germline ends. Germline V gene sequence: CDR1 SEHNR, CDR2 FQNEAQ (reference sequence).

The gene calls are TRBV2 and TRBJ2-2; D ambiguous. The CDR3 covers 12 residues. The V gene's germline CDR1 is SNHLY and CDR2 FYNNEI. Trimming left V 2 bases short and J 8 bases short, with 6 bases between. Here the CDR3 DNA reads TGTGCCAGCAGTGAACAGGCGGGGGAGCTGTTTTTT. The encoded protein is CASSEQAGELFF.

This CDR3 reads CASSLGSSGYQETQYF. In DNA, the CDR3 is TGTGCCAGCAGCTTAGGCTCTAGCGGGTATCAAGAGACCCAGTACTTC. This chain joins TRBV7-8 and TRBJ2-5; TRBD2 matches 8 bases. V lost 1 base and J lost 2; bases outside the gene matches: 6. CDR3 length: 16 amino acids. Germline V gives CDR1 SGHVS, CDR2 FQNEAQ.

This clone was recorded a few times. This chain links TRBV18 with TRBJ2-7, with 7 nucleotides matching TRBD2. V shed 4 bases, J shed 6 bases, and the junction held 18 bases outside the gene matches. The CDR3 length is 17 residues. The V gene's germline CDR1 is KGHSH and CDR2 LQKENI. CDR3 DNA: TGTGCCAGCTCACGATACGCCGCCGGGGAGGGAGTAGGCGAGCAGTACTTC. This gives the protein CASSRYAAGEGVGEQYF.

This chain uses TRBV6-5 with TRBJ1-1; perhaps TRBD1 as D (6 bases). This CDR3 is built from 12 residues. Trimming took off 5 bases at V and 3 bases at J, with 7 bases between the two ends. Germline V gene lookup returns CDR1 MNHEY and CDR2 SVGAGI. Here the CDR3 DNA reads TGTGCCAGCAGTGACAGGTACACTGAAGCTTTCTTT. It is translated as CASSDRYTEAFF.

Only a few counts were recorded for this clone. CDR3 loop: CASSPGGAGMETQYF. The CDR3 nucleotides are TGTGCCAGCAGCCCCGGCGGGGCGGGAATGGAGACCCAGTACTTC. V usage is TRBV28 and J usage is TRBJ2-5; possible D gene TRBD2, 6 bases. V was shortened by 6 bases and J by 5 bases, with 19 bases between the two germline ends. The germline V gene has CDR1 MDHEN and CDR2 SYDVKM. The CDR3 is made up of 15 amino acids.

This sequence joins TRBV5-1 and TRBJ1-5, with D hard to call. Per germline, CDR1 SGHRS and CDR2 YFSETQ. V was pared by 4 bases and J by 6 bases, with 17 bases between. This CDR3 is built from 15 residues. The CDR3 region is CASSPASGSGQPQHF. CDR3 in DNA: TGCGCCAGCAGCCCAGCGTCGGGGTCAGGTCAGCCCCAGCATTTT. The whole variable domain, remainder taken from reference TRBV5-1 and TRBJ1-5, is KAGVTQTPRYLIKTRGQQVTLSCSPISGHRSVSWYQQTPGQGLQFLFEYFSETQRNKGNFPGRFSGRQFSNSRSEMNVSTLELGDSALYLCASSPASGSGQPQHFGDGTRLSIL.

The chain employs TRBV9 and TRBJ2-7, with TRBD2 matching 10 bases. CDR3 length: 15 amino acids. Germline CDR1 SGDLS, CDR2 YYNGEE. The J segment lost 3 bases and the V segment lost 3 bases, leaving 6 bases of the junction unmatched. This CDR3 is CASSGLAGAGYEQYF. CDR3 DNA sequence: TGTGCCAGCAGCGGCCTAGCGGGGGCGGGCTACGAGCAGTACTTC. The complete variable domain, with remaining parts taken from reference TRBV9 and TRBJ2-7, reads DSGVTQTPKHLITATGQRVTLRCSPRSGDLSVYWYQQSLDQGLQFLIQYYNGEERAKGNILERFSAQQFPDLHSELNLSSLELGDSALYFCASSGLAGAGYEQYFGPGTRLTVT.

This clone came up once. The chain uses TRBV6-5 and TRBJ2-1; the match to TRBD2 covers 9 bases. Germline V lookup: CDR1 MNHEY, CDR2 SVGAGI. The CDR3 sequence is 14 residues long. V shed 8 bases and J 9 bases; nucleotides not matched to a gene: 11. CDR3 in amino acids: CASGRTSDVGEQFF. The CDR3 DNA is TGTGCCAGCGGGAGGACTAGCGATGTCGGTGAGCAGTTCTTC.